These T cell receptor beta chains were read from a single sample in a study of read filtering for tumor transcriptome and immune sequencing. TCRdb analysed the reads with MiXCR anew, one entry per CDR3 protein. The sample holds 75,000 to 95,000 distinct CDR3 sequences, approximately 13% seen once. The specimen sequenced was a population of CD138-negative cells sorted from bone marrow. The receptors were sampled from a donor aged 40 or older with multiple myeloma. The conserved cysteine and the conserved F or W are not part of the CDR3 here. The D gene is left open where the match is weak.

D gene | V gene | CDR3 protein
TRBD2 | TRBV19 | ASTSGASGENEQF
TRBD2 | TRBV19 | ASIESGRFIGELF
- | TRBV11-2 | ASSLGAGRYEQY
- | TRBV20-1 | SASLAGPYNEQF
- | TRBV5-1 | ASSLDWNSPLH
- | TRBV5-5 | ASSLAGRFNQPQH
TRBD1 | TRBV7-6 | ASSSYAGGYAEAF
- | TRBV2 | ASSIKDWFSGELF
- | TRBV10-1 | ASSELTGFDEQY
TRBD1 | TRBV25-1 | ASSDQWGRQGREETQY
TRBD1 | TRBV19 | ASRRDRASTGELF
- | TRBV28 | ASSPHRGEAEAF
- | TRBV5-1 | ASGFSTVTGELF
TRBD2 | TRBV28 | ASSRGRGSPTDTQY
- | TRBV7-9 | ASSLDTYTGELF
- | TRBV7-8 | ASSLAPRGQSSYNEQF
TRBD2 | TRBV20-1 | SAIGAGPYDEQS
TRBD2 | TRBV20-1 | SARELAEGTDTQY
- | TRBV5-1 | ASARDSSYEQY
- | TRBV29-1 | SVSKTGELF
- | TRBV5-1 | ASSLNGGAGTEAF
TRBD1 | TRBV28 | ASSPGPGGPQY
TRBD2 | TRBV20-1 | SAREPSGTNEQF
TRBD1 | TRBV6-6 | ASRDGTAPQETQY
TRBD1 | TRBV29-1 | SVVGQTNTEAF
- | TRBV28 | ASSLGRNYGYT
- | TRBV20-1 | SAMQGSGNTIY
TRBD2 | TRBV7-9 | ASSLGAGGHSDEQF
- | TRBV6-6 | ASSWAGIEQY
TRBD2 | TRBV2 | ASTSVTSAYNEQF
- | TRBV12-3/TRBV12-4 | ASSFLRGTEAF
TRBD1 | TRBV28 | ASSSSGTGSYEQY
- | TRBV10-3 | AISVQNYGYT
- | TRBV30 | ASDRSGANVLT
- | TRBV6-1 | ASSEYEASEAF
TRBD2 | TRBV2 | ASTRTSRSGELF
- | TRBV5-1 | ASSLGDVPHTGELF
- | TRBV7-2 | ASSLVKDTEAF
- | TRBV11-2 | ASSRSGPSNEKLF
- | TRBV5-5 | ASSFRQANTDTQY
TRBD2 | TRBV2 | ASSDSGPRDTQY
- | TRBV29-1 | SVAKLSRDTGELF
- | TRBV11-2 | ASSSRQHLDTEAF
- | TRBV28 | ASIRNSRGSLGQF
- | TRBV12-3/TRBV12-4 | ASSLYNTEAF
- | TRBV7-2 | ASSLARGNTEAF